This T cell receptor beta chain originates from a study of shared clonotypes between healthy human individuals. The CDR3 consists of 14 residues. Germline V gene data show CDR1 as SQVTM and CDR2 as ANQGSEA. Losses at the gene ends were 4 bases for V and 0 bases for J; bases not matched to a gene: 3. Using immunoSEQ multiplex PCR, the repertoire was profiled, and TCRdb retains in-frame clones only, with some absent. The sample includes 1 million to 1.2 million clones, approximately 80% seen only once; the top ten take almost 0.9%. In its sample, this clone was seen a few times. Other nucleotide sequences in the sample specify the same CDR3.

What was sequenced was memory CD4+ T cells from PBMCs. Subset given: CD45RA-negative fraction. This clonotype was obtained from a young man in good health. Some clones in this sample may be carry-over from other donors' samples. The chain is built from TRBV29-1 and TRBJ2-3; 8 bases align to TRBD2. CDR3 amino acids: CSVATSGSTDTQYF. The CDR3 region has the DNA TGCAGCGTTGCTACTAGCGGTAGCACAGATACGCAGTATTTT.